This T cell receptor (beta chain) was sequenced during a study of cytomegalovirus exposure and HLA in healthy donors. The donors were healthy bone marrow donors. The germline CDR1 and CDR2 sequences are SGHAT and FQNNGV. CDR3 size: 12 residues. V was pared by 1 base and J by 9 bases, with 8 bases between. Both 60 Vbeta primers and 13 Jbeta primers went into the PCR. The data were produced by immunoSEQ multiplex PCR, yet TCRdb's version contains in-frame clones alone and is incomplete. The table has over 250,000 clones, roughly 90% seen once; the top ten hold almost 4%. The clonotype originates from a man aged 35 to 55 in good health and CMV-seropositive. The sequenced sample was PBMCs. V is TRBV11-2 and J is TRBJ2-3; D may be TRBD1 (5 bases). The CDR3 nucleotides read TGTGCCAGCAGCTTAGTGTCAGGGACGCAGTATTTT. Translating it yields CASSLVSGTQYF. Supplemented by reference TRBV11-2 and TRBJ2-3, the full variable domain reads EAGVAQSPRYKIIEKRQSVAFWCNPISGHATLYWYQQILGQGPKLLIQFQNNGVVDDSQLPKDRFSAERLKGVDSTLKIQPAKLEDSAVYLCASSLVSGTQYFGPGTRLTVL.